These 10 T cell receptor beta chains share one sample of origin, sequenced in a study of T-cell memory formation after mild COVID-19. TCRdb independently ran MiXCR on the 5' RACE reads; one entry per CDR3 protein. This table holds fewer than 450,000 distinct CDR3 sequences, 20% to 25% found once. Sequenced sample: PBMCs or a T cell subset sorted from them (not recorded which). Source of these receptors: an adult woman who had mild COVID-19 (a few samples of this study predate the infection). Cell type and time point are not known.

The sample holds a few counts of this clonotype. The chain carries TRBV12-3 or TRBV12-4 and TRBJ2-7, with D possibly matching TRBD1 (6 bases). The CDR3 is 13 residues long. Trimming stripped 5 bases from V and 3 bases from J, with 11 bases between. In DNA form, the CDR3 reads TGTGCCAGCAGTCGACAGGTTAACTACGAGCAGTACTTC. Translation: CASSRQVNYEQYF.

The chain uses TRBV7-9 and TRBJ2-3; TRBD2 aligns across 9 bases. V trimming: 5 bases; J trimming: 6 bases; junction bases outside the gene matches: 6. The CDR3 sequence is 14 residues long. The germline V gene has CDR1 SEHNR and CDR2 FQNEAQ (reference sequence). The CDR3 is CASSESSGSDTQYF. CDR3 nucleotide sequence: TGTGCCAGCAGCGAGAGTAGCGGGAGTGATACGCAGTATTTT.

In its sample, this clonotype was seen a few times. V is TRBV24-1 and J is TRBJ2-1; a possible D gene is TRBD2 (6 bases). Trimming cost V 4 bases and J 7 bases, with 13 bases left between them. Germline CDR1 is KGHDR and CDR2 is SFDVKD. This CDR3 contains 14 residues. The CDR3 protein is CATSDSGLANEQFF. As DNA, the CDR3 is TGTGCCACCAGTGACTCGGGACTGGCGAATGAGCAGTTCTTC.

This clonotype was recorded a few times. The chain uses TRBV10-3 and TRBJ2-3, with 8 bases matching TRBD2. The CDR3 length is 15 residues. The germline V gene has CDR1 ENHRY and CDR2 SYGVKD. Trimming cost V 6 bases and J 0 bases; bases outside gene matches: 5. CDR3 sequence (DNA): TGTGCCATCAGCACCCGACTAGCGAGCACAGATACGCAGTATTTT. Translating it yields CAISTRLASTDTQYF.

This clonotype came up a few times. The rearrangement links TRBV29-1 to TRBJ1-4; TRBD1 matches 9 bases. This CDR3 spans 12 amino acids. Germline CDR1 SQVTM, CDR2 ANQGSEA. The trim removed 7 bases at V and 8 bases at J, leaving 5 bases unmatched. The DNA of the CDR3 is TGCAGCGCGGGACAGGGTCGGGAAAAACTGTTTTTT. Protein: CSAGQGREKLFF.

The chain joins TRBV21-1 to TRBJ2-1; the table's D call of TRBD2 was not tested on the DNA. TRBV21-1 is noted as a pseudogene. The CDR3 is 15 amino acids. In DNA form, the CDR3 reads TGTGCCAGCATCCCCCAAGAAGCGGGGTTTTATGAGCAGTTCTTC. Translation: CASIPQEAGFYEQFF.

A few counts support this clonotype. The V and J genes are TRBV5-1 and TRBJ2-6; the D is unclear. The V gene's germline CDR1 is SGHRS and CDR2 YFSETQ. This CDR3 spans 16 amino acids. Between the trimmed V and J ends, which lost 1 base and 1 base, there was a span of 9 bases. CDR3 coding DNA: TGCGCCAGCAGCTTGAGGCAGCCTTCTGGGGCCAACGTCCTGACTTTC. Translated: CASSLRQPSGANVLTF.

The sample holds many counts of this clonotype. The chain couples TRBV4-3 to TRBJ2-1; D is ambiguous. The CDR3 spans 13 residues. V lost 5 bases to trimming and J lost 0 bases, with 5 bases between them. Germline V gene data show CDR1 as LGHNA and CDR2 as YSLEER. CDR3 bases: TGCGCCAGCAGCTACGGCTCCTACAATGAGCAGTTCTTC. It codes for CASSYGSYNEQFF.

Written as DNA, the CDR3 is TGTGCCAGCACCCCTTTTACGGTGAATGAGCAGTTCTTC. Amino acids: CASTPFTVNEQFF. V usage is TRBV12-3 or TRBV12-4 and J usage is TRBJ2-1; D not resolved. The CDR3 covers 13 residues. Between the trimmed V and J ends, which lost 7 bases and 7 bases, there was a span of 14 bases.

This clonotype was seen only a few times. This chain uses TRBV20-1 with TRBJ2-3, with 10 bases lining up with TRBD2. The CDR3 is 18 amino acids. CDR1 is DFQATT, CDR2 SNEGSKA, per germline (reference sequence). The V gene end was trimmed by 0 bases and the J gene end by 2 bases; junction bases not matched to a gene: 11. The CDR3 region has the DNA TGCAGTGCTAGAGAGGCTAGCGGGGGCCGTTCTATCACAGATACGCAGTATTTT. It codes for CSAREASGGRSITDTQYF.